The next 24 T cell receptor beta chains were all read from a single sample in a study of shared clonotypes between healthy human individuals. Naive CD8 cells lacked CD45RO and underwent positive selection for CCR7, leaving out terminally differentiated effector memory CD45RA+ cells. Measured with immunoSEQ multiplex PCR; TCRdb has only the in-frame clones, and not every one. The sample holds over 2 million clones, roughly 94% seen once. The source material was naive CD8+ T cells sorted from blood. The receptor set was obtained from a man aged 18-30 years in good health.

Points on this clone: Other DNA variants within this sample encode the same CDR3. V and J are TRBV5-1 and TRBJ1-1; D is perhaps TRBD1 (6 bases). Germline assignment: CDR1 SGHRS and CDR2 YFSETQ. V was trimmed by 5 bases and J by 1 base, leaving 12 bases between them. The CDR3 sequence is 14 residues long. The CDR3 sequence: CASSLGGENTEAFF. CDR3 nucleotide sequence: TGCGCCAGCAGTCTAGGGGGAGAGAACACTGAAGCTTTCTTT.

This clone has only one observation. The chain has TRBV21-1 and TRBJ2-5; the DNA was not used to check the table's D call, TRBD2. TRBV21-1 is a pseudogene segment. The CDR3 length is 13 residues. CDR3 protein: CASNTAPGETQYF. The CDR3 DNA reads TGTGCCAGTAATACAGCGCCGGGGGAGACCCAGTACTTC.

The J gene is TRBJ1-1, the V gene TRBV30; D unresolved. V lost 4 bases and J 4 bases, leaving 13 bases between the germline ends. This CDR3 is 13 amino acids long. Germline V CDR1 and CDR2: GTSNPN, SVGIG (reference sequence). The CDR3 is CAWKDGMGTEAFF. DNA of the CDR3: TGTGCCTGGAAGGACGGGATGGGCACTGAAGCTTTCTTT.

Concerning this clone itself: The sample has other DNA sequences that encode this CDR3 too. The rearrangement uses TRBV6-5 and TRBJ2-7; unclear D gene. V was clipped by 0 bases and J by 0 bases, with 9 bases between them. The CDR3 sequence is 15 residues long. Germline CDR1 is MNHEY and CDR2 is SVGAGI. CDR3 DNA: TGTGCCAGCAGTTACTCGGAGCCAAGCTCCTACGAGCAGTACTTC. This translates into CASSYSEPSSYEQYF.

This clone has only one observation. The V and J genes are TRBV6-5 and TRBJ2-7, with unresolved D. There are 14 residues in the CDR3. V was cut by 2 bases and J by 3 bases, with 11 bases left in between. The germline CDR1 and CDR2 sequences are MNHEY and SVGAGI. Written as DNA, the CDR3 is TGTGCCAGCAGTTACCTGGGTAACCACTACGAGCAGTACTTC. Amino acids: CASSYLGNHYEQYF.

V gene TRBV9 combines with J gene TRBJ2-7, with TRBD1 identical over 7 bases. Germline V CDR1 and CDR2: SGDLS, YYNGEE. The CDR3 covers 17 residues. V trimming: 0 bases; J trimming: 5 bases; junction bases outside the gene matches: 14. The CDR3 sequence is CASSVGVSGTGADEQYF. CDR3 sequence (DNA): TGTGCCAGCAGCGTAGGGGTGTCGGGAACAGGGGCAGACGAGCAGTACTTC.

The rearrangement joins TRBV18 to TRBJ2-5, with TRBD1 identical over 8 bases. In germline, CDR1 is KGHSH, CDR2 LQKENI. The CDR3 loop spans 16 amino acids. After removal of 0 bases from V and 4 bases from J, the junction contained 7 bases not matched to a gene. This CDR3 is CASSPPVTGDRETQYF. The DNA for the CDR3 is TGTGCCAGCTCACCACCCGTGACAGGGGATAGAGAGACCCAGTACTTC.

The chain uses TRBV30 and TRBJ1-3; D call uncertain. Germline V gene data show CDR1 as GTSNPN and CDR2 as SVGIG (reference sequence). Trimming stripped 4 bases from V and 4 bases from J, with 20 bases between. The CDR3 consists of 16 residues. The CDR3 spells CAWTLYPYSAGNTIYF. DNA for the CDR3: TGTGCCTGGACCCTGTACCCCTACAGCGCGGGAAACACCATATATTTT.

This chain joins TRBV28 and TRBJ2-5; no clear D gene. The V and J ends lost 2 bases and 4 bases respectively, with 11 bases between them. The CDR3 extends over 14 amino acids. Germline V gene sequence: CDR1 MDHEN, CDR2 SYDVKM. The CDR3 region is CASSLIRARETQYF. The CDR3 DNA reads TGTGCCAGCAGTTTAATAAGAGCCCGAGAGACCCAGTACTTC.

The rearrangement links TRBV7-8 to TRBJ1-6; 9 bases fit TRBD1. J gave up 7 bases and V 5 bases, and 12 bases lay outside the gene matches. This CDR3 spans 17 amino acids. CDR1 SGHVS and CDR2 FQNEAQ come from the germline V gene. The CDR3 bases are TGTGCCAGCAGCATCTACGTTCCGGGACAGGGAAATTCACCCCTCCACTTT. It translates to CASSIYVPGQGNSPLHF.

The rearrangement joins TRBV27 to TRBJ2-7; D is uncertain. The CDR3 has 14 amino acids. Between the trimmed V and J ends, which lost 3 bases and 3 bases, there was a span of 12 bases. From germline, CDR1 is MNHEY and CDR2 SMNVEV (reference sequence). The CDR3 DNA is TGTGCCAGCAGTTTTGGGGTATCACTCTACGAGCAGTACTTC. This translates into CASSFGVSLYEQYF.

The V and J genes are TRBV5-6 and TRBJ2-5, with D uncertain. CDR3 length equals 12 residues. V lost 4 bases and J lost 8, with 12 bases in between. Germline V lookup: CDR1 SGHDT, CDR2 YYEEEE. The CDR3 coding sequence is TGTGCCAGCAGCCAAATCTCCGATACCCAGTACTTC. It is translated as CASSQISDTQYF.

V and J are TRBV7-9 and TRBJ2-1; the match to TRBD2 covers 11 bases. The CDR3 extends over 18 amino acids. Germline V CDR1 and CDR2: SEHNR, FQNEAQ (reference sequence). V dropped 3 bases and J dropped 6; count of bases not matched to a gene: 13. CDR3 nucleotides: TGTGCCAGCAGCTTCGTCCTAGCGGGAGGCCTAAACCTCAATGAGCAGTTCTTC. Its translation is CASSFVLAGGLNLNEQFF.

The rearrangement links TRBV28 to TRBJ2-5, with 13 bases identical to TRBD2. The CDR3 is made up of 15 amino acids. Germline CDR1 MDHEN, CDR2 SYDVKM. The V gene end was trimmed by 4 bases and the J gene end by 5 bases; junction bases not matched to a gene: 4. The CDR3 protein is CASSSTSGGFETQYF. DNA for the CDR3: TGTGCCAGCAGTTCGACTAGCGGGGGGTTCGAGACCCAGTACTTC. The variable domain in full, with the rest retrieved from reference TRBV28 and TRBJ2-5, is DVKVTQSSRYLVKRTGEKVFLECVQDMDHENMFWYRQDPGLGLRLIYFSYDVKMKEKGDIPEGYSVSREKKERFSLILESASTNQTSMYLCASSSTSGGFETQYFGPGTRLLVL.

V usage is TRBV29-1 and J usage is TRBJ2-7; no reliable D call. V was trimmed by 3 bases and J by 4 bases, leaving 7 bases between them. Germline CDR1 reads SQVTM; CDR2 reads ANQGSEA. This CDR3 spans 11 amino acids. The CDR3 nucleotides read TGCAGCGTTGAGATTTCTTACGAGCAGTACTTC. This sequence encodes CSVEISYEQYF.

About this clone itself: The sample carries other DNA sequences with the same CDR3. V usage is TRBV5-4 and J usage is TRBJ2-7; D may be TRBD1 (6 bases). In germline, CDR1 is SGHNT, CDR2 YYREEE (reference sequence). The CDR3 length is 14 residues. Deletions cut 0 bases from V and 2 bases from J, with 9 bases between. The CDR3: CASSLGDTTYEQYF. As DNA, the CDR3 is TGTGCCAGCAGCTTGGGGGACACCACCTACGAGCAGTACTTC.

This chain links TRBV25-1 with TRBJ1-3; no firm D call. CDR1 and CDR2 (germline): MGHDK, SYGVNS. Trimming shortened V by 6 bases and J by 4 bases, and 10 bases separated the two germline ends. The CDR3 runs to 13 residues. The CDR3 here is CASSDTTGNTIYF. The CDR3 DNA reads TGTGCCAGCAGCGATACCACCGGAAACACCATATATTTT.

The rearrangement joins TRBV11-2 to TRBJ2-5, with D perhaps TRBD2 (6 bases). V was clipped by 5 bases and J by 5 bases, with 9 bases between them. CDR1 is SGHAT, CDR2 FQNNGV, per germline. This CDR3 is built from 12 residues. This CDR3 reads CASSPRGETQYF. The CDR3 region has the DNA TGTGCCAGCAGCCCCCGGGGGGAGACCCAGTACTTC.

This clone was detected once. The V call is TRBV6-1, the J call TRBJ2-1, with TRBD2 matching 7 bases. Germline CDR1 MNHNS, CDR2 SASEGT. This CDR3 contains 15 residues. J was trimmed by 2 bases and V by 4 bases; bases with no gene match: 5. The CDR3 DNA sequence: TGTGCCAGCAGTGCACCGGGACTACCCTACAATGAGCAGTTCTTC. Its protein product is CASSAPGLPYNEQFF.

A remark on this clone: The same CDR3 arises from other DNA sequences in this sample as well. V and J are TRBV4-3 and TRBJ2-3; TRBD2 matches at 8 bases. Germline CDR1 reads LGHNA; CDR2 reads YSLEER. There are 15 residues in the CDR3. The V gene end was trimmed by 0 bases and the J gene end by 3 bases; junction bases not matched to a gene: 2. This CDR3 reads CASSQDAGGTDTQYF. The DNA of the CDR3 is TGCGCCAGCAGCCAAGACGCGGGAGGTACAGATACGCAGTATTTT.

The chain combines TRBV27 with TRBJ1-2; 8 positions agree with TRBD1. This CDR3 is 13 amino acids long. Germline CDR1 MNHEY, CDR2 SMNVEV (reference sequence). The J segment lost 4 bases and the V segment lost 6 bases, leaving 4 bases of the junction unmatched. Written as DNA, the CDR3 is TGTGCCAGCAGCGGACAGGGAGGCTATGGCTACACCTTC. Residues: CASSGQGGYGYTF.

The rearrangement uses TRBV4-1 and TRBJ2-5; the D gene is possibly TRBD2 (5 bases). The CDR3 spans 17 residues. Trimming left V 0 bases short and J 4 bases short, with 18 bases between. Germline CDR1 is MGHRA and CDR2 is YSYEKL. Here the CDR3 DNA reads TGCGCCAGCAGCCAAGAGGTGGAGGAAGGCTTGGGAGAGACCCAGTACTTC. Translated: CASSQEVEEGLGETQYF.

The rearrangement uses TRBV7-9 and TRBJ2-5; D may be TRBD2 (6 bases). Germline V gene data show CDR1 as SEHNR and CDR2 as FQNEAQ (reference sequence). The CDR3 sequence is 15 residues long. Trimming took 5 bases from V and 1 from J, leaving 14 bases between them. CDR3 sequence: CASSAGTGGQETQYF. Here the CDR3 DNA reads TGTGCCAGCAGCGCGGGGACTGGAGGCCAAGAGACCCAGTACTTC.

The chain links TRBV27 to TRBJ2-7, with 7 positions matching TRBD2. This CDR3 region has 15 residues. Germline V gene lookup returns CDR1 MNHEY and CDR2 SMNVEV (reference sequence). Trimming took 0 bases from V and 2 from J; bases not matched to a gene: 4. The CDR3 spells CASSLSIGLAYEQYF. The CDR3, as DNA: TGTGCCAGCAGTTTATCGATTGGACTAGCCTACGAGCAGTACTTC.